These T cell receptor beta chains were read from a single sample in a study of cytomegalovirus exposure and HLA in healthy donors. Method: immunoSEQ multiplex PCR; TCRdb's copy keeps in-frame clones and lacks some. The profile covers about 110,000 clones, with under 70% appearing a single time and 8% to 10% taken by the ten largest. Sequencing used PBMCs. The receptors come from a man aged 18 to 29 in good health and CMV-seropositive. The CDR3 runs from the conserved cysteine through the conserved F or W. A D gene is named only where the DNA matches it firmly. Clone size appears in some rows only: once, few, many, or a class for an expanded clone.

TRBJ2-1	TRBV2	.	.	CASSSSRGEQFF	TGTGCCAGCAGTTCCAGCCGGGGTGAGCAGTTCTTC
TRBJ2-3	TRBV9	TRBD1	.	CASSVDRGVGDTQYF	TGTGCCAGCAGCGTCGACAGGGGCGTGGGAGATACGCAGTATTTT
TRBJ2-5	TRBV6-4	TRBD2	.	CASSESSGGVETQYF	TGTGCCAGCAGTGAATCTAGCGGGGGCGTGGAGACCCAGTACTTC
TRBJ1-3	TRBV7-8	.	few	CASSSQTARHGNTIYF	TGTGCCAGCAGCTCCCAAACAGCACGCCACGGAAACACCATATATTTT
TRBJ2-7	TRBV28	.	.	CAITRDTPYEQYF	TGTGCCATAACCCGGGACACCCCCTACGAGCAGTACTTC
TRBJ2-3	TRBV6-5	TRBD2	.	CASSKRGVGTDTQYF	TGTGCCAGCAGTAAGCGGGGGGTTGGCACAGATACGCAGTATTTT
TRBJ2-3	TRBV13	TRBD1	.	CASSGETGGLTDTQYF	TGTGCCAGCAGCGGAGAGACAGGGGGCCTGACAGATACGCAGTATTTT
TRBJ2-2	TRBV6-1	TRBD1	.	CASGQGGTGELFF	TGTGCCAGTGGACAGGGCGGGACCGGGGAGCTGTTTTTT
TRBJ1-6	TRBV11-2	.	.	CASSLEGPSPLHF	TGTGCCAGCAGCTTAGAGGGGCCTTCACCCCTCCACTTT
TRBJ2-1	TRBV4-1	TRBD2	few	CASSQPPLTSGGARSNEQFF	TGCGCCAGCAGCCAACCGCCGTTGACTAGCGGGGGGGCCCGGTCGAATGAGCAGTTCTTC
TRBJ2-7	TRBV7-6	.	.	CASSLHSSYEQYF	TGTGCCAGCAGCTTACACAGCTCCTACGAGCAGTACTTC
TRBJ2-3	TRBV19	TRBD1	.	CASSYLTGRASDTQYF	TGTGCCAGTAGCTACCTGACAGGGAGAGCATCAGATACGCAGTATTTT
TRBJ1-2	TRBV11-1	TRBD1	.	CASSTGAHYGYTF	TGTGCCAGCAGCACAGGGGCCCACTATGGCTACACCTTC
TRBJ2-4	TRBV7-9	TRBD1	.	CASSSRQGENIQYF	TGTGCCAGCAGCTCCCGACAGGGCGAAAACATTCAGTACTTC
TRBJ2-5	TRBV29-1	TRBD1	once	CSVEQGGQTQYF	TGCAGCGTAGAACAGGGGGGACAGACCCAGTACTTC
TRBJ1-2	TRBV7-9	TRBD1	.	CASSVTGTDGYTF	TGTGCCAGCAGCGTCACCGGGACAGATGGCTACACCTTC
TRBJ2-2	TRBV7-9	TRBD1	.	CASSLAQGERTGELFF	TGTGCCAGCAGCTTAGCACAGGGGGAACGAACCGGGGAGCTGTTTTTT
TRBJ1-5	TRBV28	TRBD1	.	CASSHYGTGFYQPQHF	TGTGCCAGCAGCCATTATGGGACAGGGTTCTATCAGCCCCAGCATTTT
TRBJ1-5	TRBV9	.	.	CASSVGTVGNQPQHF	TGTGCCAGCAGCGTCGGGACTGTAGGCAATCAGCCCCAGCATTTT
TRBJ1-6	TRBV10-2	.	.	CASSEFLGSSYNSPLHF	TGCGCCAGCAGTGAGTTTCTAGGGAGCTCCTATAATTCACCCCTCCACTTT
TRBJ2-3	TRBV5-1	.	.	CASSPETGRSSAEYF	TGCGCCAGCAGCCCCGAAACCGGAAGGTCTAGTGCGGAGTATTTT
TRBJ1-2	TRBV28	TRBD1	.	CATGQGDRGYTF	TGTGCCACGGGACAGGGGGATAGGGGCTACACCTTC
TRBJ1-2	TRBV2	.	.	CASSEALAADYTF	TGTGCCAGCAGTGAAGCTTTAGCAGCTGACTACACCTTC
TRBJ2-2	TRBV5-1	.	.	CASSTAVTGELFF	TGCGCCAGCAGCACAGCAGTCACCGGGGAGCTGTTTTTT
TRBJ2-5	TRBV15	.	few	CATSRGVSIQETQYF	TGTGCCACCAGCAGAGGCGTCTCTATCCAAGAGACCCAGTACTTC
TRBJ1-1	TRBV5-1	.	.	CASSLGGGRTEAFF	TGCGCCAGCAGCTTGGGCGGGGGTCGGACTGAAGCTTTCTTT
TRBJ1-4	TRBV28	TRBD1	.	CASRDSLEKLFF	TGTGCCAGCCGGGACAGCCTTGAAAAACTGTTTTTT
TRBJ2-3	TRBV6-5	.	.	CASSLSQRKGDTQYF	TGTGCCAGCAGTTTATCGCAACGGAAGGGGGATACGCAGTATTTT
TRBJ1-3	TRBV15	.	.	CATSTDSSSGNTIYF	TGTGCCACCAGCACTGACTCGAGCTCTGGAAACACCATATATTTT
TRBJ1-1	TRBV10-3	.	few	CAISESATNTEAFF	TGTGCCATCAGTGAGTCGGCAACAAACACTGAAGCTTTCTTT
TRBJ1-4	TRBV5-1	TRBD1	few	CASGPGDREDEKLFF	TGCGCCAGCGGACCTGGGGACAGGGAGGATGAAAAACTGTTTTTT
TRBJ2-6	TRBV14	.	few	CASSQDPGTNVLTF	TGTGCCAGCAGCCAAGACCCGGGGACCAACGTCCTGACTTTC
TRBJ1-6	TRBV25-1	.	.	CASSEYERGTYSPLHF	TGTGCCAGCAGTGAATATGAGAGGGGGACGTATTCACCCCTCCACTTT
TRBJ2-1	TRBV5-1	.	few	CASSLGPAGRNNEQFF	TGCGCCAGCAGCTTAGGCCCGGCAGGGCGAAACAATGAGCAGTTCTTC
TRBJ2-5	TRBV7-9	TRBD2	.	CASSFQRLAGTLQETQYF	TGTGCCAGCAGCTTTCAGAGACTAGCGGGAACCCTCCAAGAGACCCAGTACTTC
TRBJ1-2	TRBV9	TRBD1	once	CASSVVEGQGDGYTF	TGTGCCAGCAGCGTAGTAGAAGGACAGGGAGATGGCTACACCTTC
TRBJ1-1	TRBV5-1	.	.	CASSLVSSGNTEAFF	TGCGCCAGCAGCTTGGTATCGAGCGGGAACACTGAAGCTTTCTTT
TRBJ2-5	TRBV5-1	TRBD1	.	CASSLGQGAGETQYF	TGCGCCAGCAGCTTAGGACAGGGGGCCGGAGAGACCCAGTACTTC
TRBJ2-7	TRBV2	.	.	CASIRLGRTYEQYF	TGTGCCAGCATCCGACTAGGAAGGACCTACGAGCAGTACTTC
TRBJ2-7	TRBV4-1	.	.	CASSQDTALPNYEQYF	TGCGCCAGCAGCCAAGATACCGCGCTCCCTAACTACGAGCAGTACTTC
TRBJ1-5	TRBV6-1	.	.	CASSEAQRRSSNQPQHF	TGTGCCAGCAGTGAAGCGCAACGGCGGTCAAGCAATCAGCCCCAGCATTTT
TRBJ2-1	TRBV11-3	.	.	CASSYSGKTTYNEQFF	TGTGCCAGCAGCTATTCGGGAAAAACAACCTACAATGAGCAGTTCTTC
TRBJ1-6	TRBV6-5	.	.	CASSYFQVNSPLHF	TGTGCCAGCAGTTACTTCCAGGTTAATTCACCCCTCCACTTT
TRBJ1-2	TRBV7-6	.	few	CASSLAGGAGAGYTF	TGTGCCAGCAGCTTAGCTGGTGGGGCAGGGGCTGGCTACACCTTC
TRBJ1-2	TRBV6-1	TRBD1	once	CASSERGQPLLNYGYTF	TGTGCCAGCAGTGAACGGGGACAGCCACTCCTTAACTATGGCTACACCTTC
TRBJ2-5	TRBV5-1	TRBD1	.	CASSLGQGNLQETQYF	TGCGCCAGCAGCCTCGGACAGGGCAACCTCCAAGAGACCCAGTACTTC
TRBJ2-5	TRBV29-1	TRBD2	.	CSVVAGGQETQYF	TGCAGCGTTGTGGCGGGGGGACAAGAGACCCAGTACTTC
TRBJ2-3	TRBV11-3	TRBD2	.	CASSLVAGGPQYF	TGTGCCAGCAGCTTAGTAGCGGGGGGCCCCCAGTATTTT
TRBJ2-3	TRBV11-3	.	.	CASSLGGADTQYF	TGTGCCAGCAGCTTAGGGGGGGCAGATACGCAGTATTTT
TRBJ2-1	TRBV9	TRBD2	.	CASSVSAGGNNEQFF	TGTGCCAGCAGCGTTTCGGCGGGGGGGAACAATGAGCAGTTCTTC
TRBJ2-3	TRBV5-1	.	.	CASTNRGMGATDTQYF	TGCGCCAGCACCAACCGAGGCATGGGGGCCACAGATACGCAGTATTTT
TRBJ1-1	TRBV2	.	few	CASSPDINTEAFF	TGTGCCAGCAGTCCCGACATAAACACTGAAGCTTTCTTT
TRBJ1-6	TRBV19	.	.	CASSMSGAGYNSPLHF	TGTGCCAGTAGTATGTCGGGCGCAGGGTATAATTCACCCCTCCACTTT
TRBJ1-4	TRBV10-1	.	.	CASSELPGEKLFF	TGCGCCAGCAGTGAGTTACCGGGGGAAAAACTGTTTTTT
TRBJ2-2	TRBV20-1	.	.	CSVGSDGKLFF	TGCAGTGTCGGATCCGACGGGAAGCTGTTTTTT